The TCR beta chain under discussion was sequenced for a study of regulatory T cells in long-lasting Graves disease. Germline V CDR1 and CDR2: SGHTA, FQGNSA. The V end lost 2 bases, the J end lost 6 bases, and 10 bases lay between the germline ends. This CDR3 is built from 13 residues. Researchers made TCR beta libraries by using iRepertoire HTBI primers and running Arm-PCR on CDR3 regions. TCRdb ran MiXCR on the multiplex PCR reads and lists one entry per CDR3 protein. Of approximately 380,000 distinct CDR3 sequences detected, about 20% appear once; the ten largest clones hold less than 25%. A note on this clonotype: Its cognate antigen is unknown.

Time point reported: persistent/refractory GD, antithyroid drugs over 5 years with positive TRAb. Making the TCR library involved RNA that had been extracted from PBMCs. Per American Thyroid Association guidelines, Graves' disease was diagnosed. Study conclusions and caveats: Persistent disease preferred TRBV28, TRBJ1-2 and TRBJ2-5; new disease, TRBV20-1 and TRBJ2-1.

The clonotype comes from a female donor with Graves disease. V usage is TRBV7-2 and J usage is TRBJ1-1; D is ambiguous. Sequenced material: peripheral blood mononuclear cells (PBMCs), taken when the disease was refractory, from a patient treated with antithyroid drugs. The CDR3 sequence: CASSLWSESEAFF. DNA for the CDR3: TGTGCCAGCAGCTTATGGTCAGAATCTGAAGCTTTCTTT.